This entry features one TCR beta chain sequence. Its target is not known. The data belong to a study of cytomegalovirus exposure and HLA in healthy donors. Study-wide points: Researchers had no immune exposure information except CMV serostatus available. Per a prior analysis, the majority of TCR beta V segments were productive roughly 87% or roughly 30% of the time.

PCR amplification relied on 60 Vbeta primers (plus 13 Jbeta primers). Produced via immunoSEQ multiplex PCR; TCRdb's table is partial and in-frame only. The table shows 150,000 to 200,000 clones, with 60% to 85% occurring only once. Germline values: CDR1 MGHRA, CDR2 YSYEKL. The CDR3 is 14 amino acids. Trimming took off 0 bases at V and 4 bases at J, with 7 bases between the two ends. The material sequenced was PBMCs. The receptor comes from a man aged 35 to 55 in good health and CMV-seronegative. The chain recombines TRBV4-1 with TRBJ2-1; D not certain. The CDR3 sequence is CASSQEGGYNEQFF. The CDR3, as DNA: TGCGCCAGCAGCCAAGAAGGCGGTTACAATGAGCAGTTCTTC.